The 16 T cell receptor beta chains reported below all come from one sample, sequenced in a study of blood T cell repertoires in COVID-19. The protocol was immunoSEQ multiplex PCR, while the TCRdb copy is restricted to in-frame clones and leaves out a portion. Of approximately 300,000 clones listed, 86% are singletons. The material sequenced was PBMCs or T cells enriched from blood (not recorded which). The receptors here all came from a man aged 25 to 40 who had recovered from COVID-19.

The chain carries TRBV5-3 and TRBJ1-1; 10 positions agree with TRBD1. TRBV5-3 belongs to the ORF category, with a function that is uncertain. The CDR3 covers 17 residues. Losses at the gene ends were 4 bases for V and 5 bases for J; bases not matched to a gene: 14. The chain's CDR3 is CARSGGTGVEEYTEAFF. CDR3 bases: TGTGCCAGAAGCGGCGGGACAGGGGTTGAAGAGTATACTGAAGCTTTCTTT.

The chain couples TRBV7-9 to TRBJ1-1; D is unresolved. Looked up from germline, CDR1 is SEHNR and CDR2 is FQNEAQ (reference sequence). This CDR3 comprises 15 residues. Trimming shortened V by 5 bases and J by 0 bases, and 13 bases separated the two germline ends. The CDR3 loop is CASSPPGLMNTEAFF. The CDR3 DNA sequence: TGTGCCAGCAGCCCCCCCGGACTGATGAACACTGAAGCTTTCTTT.

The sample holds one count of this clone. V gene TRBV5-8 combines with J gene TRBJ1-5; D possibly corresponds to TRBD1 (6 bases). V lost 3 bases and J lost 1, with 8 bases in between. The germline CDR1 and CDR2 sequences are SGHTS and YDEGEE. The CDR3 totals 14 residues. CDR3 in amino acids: CASSYDRSNQPQHF. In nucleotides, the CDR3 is TGTGCCAGCAGCTATGACAGGAGCAATCAGCCCCAGCATTTT.

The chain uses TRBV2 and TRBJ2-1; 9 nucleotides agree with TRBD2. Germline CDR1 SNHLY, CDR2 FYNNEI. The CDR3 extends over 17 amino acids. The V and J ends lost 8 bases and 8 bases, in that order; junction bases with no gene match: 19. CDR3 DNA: TGTGCCAGCGGAGGAAAGCCGGGACTAGCATCTGTCCATGAGCAGTTCTTC. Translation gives CASGGKPGLASVHEQFF.

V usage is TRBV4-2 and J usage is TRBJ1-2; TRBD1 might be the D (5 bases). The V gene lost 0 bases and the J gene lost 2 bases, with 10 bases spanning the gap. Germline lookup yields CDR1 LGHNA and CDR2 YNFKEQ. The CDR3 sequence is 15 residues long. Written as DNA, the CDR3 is TGTGCCAGCAGCCAAGATCGGGGGGGGAACTATGGCTACACCTTC. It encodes CASSQDRGGNYGYTF.

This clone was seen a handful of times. The CDR3 loop is CASSLTGPRDQPQHF. The CDR3 coding sequence is TGTGCCAGCAGCTTAACAGGGCCCCGGGATCAGCCCCAGCATTTT. The chain couples TRBV7-2 to TRBJ1-5; perhaps TRBD1 as D (6 bases). Germline V lookup: CDR1 SGHTA, CDR2 FQGNSA. Trimming removed 2 bases at V and 5 bases at J, with 13 bases between. This CDR3 comprises 15 residues.

The CDR3 loop reads CASSTKRDRGLGGTEAFF. CDR3 in DNA: TGTGCCAGCAGCACAAAACGGGACAGGGGCCTCGGGGGCACTGAAGCTTTCTTT. The chain combines TRBV9 with TRBJ1-1; TRBD1 agrees at 10 bases. J gave up 4 bases and V 4 bases, and 16 bases lay outside the gene matches. The CDR3 covers 18 residues. Looked up from germline, CDR1 is SGDLS and CDR2 is YYNGEE.

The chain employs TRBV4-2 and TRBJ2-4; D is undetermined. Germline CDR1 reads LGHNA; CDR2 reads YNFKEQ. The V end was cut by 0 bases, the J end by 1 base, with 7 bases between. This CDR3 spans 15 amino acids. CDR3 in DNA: TGTGCCAGCAGCCAAGAGGCCGGGGCCAAAAACATTCAGTACTTC. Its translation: CASSQEAGAKNIQYF.

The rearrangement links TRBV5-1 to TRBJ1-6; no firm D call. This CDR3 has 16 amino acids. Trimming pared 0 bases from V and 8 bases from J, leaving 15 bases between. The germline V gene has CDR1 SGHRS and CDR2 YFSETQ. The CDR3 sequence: CASSLVLARWDSPLHF. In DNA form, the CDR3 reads TGCGCCAGCAGCTTGGTATTAGCTAGGTGGGATTCACCCCTCCACTTT.

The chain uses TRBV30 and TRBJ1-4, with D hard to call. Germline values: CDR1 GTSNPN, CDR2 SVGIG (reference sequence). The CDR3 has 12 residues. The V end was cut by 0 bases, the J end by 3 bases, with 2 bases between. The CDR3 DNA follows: TGTGCCTGGAGTGTCTCTAATGAAAAACTGTTTTTT. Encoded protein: CAWSVSNEKLFF.

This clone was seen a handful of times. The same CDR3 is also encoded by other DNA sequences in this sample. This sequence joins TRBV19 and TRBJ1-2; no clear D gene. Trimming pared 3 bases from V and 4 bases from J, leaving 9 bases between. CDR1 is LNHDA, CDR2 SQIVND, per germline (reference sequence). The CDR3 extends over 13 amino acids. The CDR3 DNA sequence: TGTGCCAGTAGTATCGTCCTCAGCTATGGCTACACCTTC. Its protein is CASSIVLSYGYTF.

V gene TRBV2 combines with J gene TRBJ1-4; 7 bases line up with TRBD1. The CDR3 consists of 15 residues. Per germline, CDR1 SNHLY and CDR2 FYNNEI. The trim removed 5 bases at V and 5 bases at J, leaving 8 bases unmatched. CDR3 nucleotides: TGTGCCAGCAGTAACTCGGACAGGTCGAATGAAAAACTGTTTTTT. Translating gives CASSNSDRSNEKLFF.

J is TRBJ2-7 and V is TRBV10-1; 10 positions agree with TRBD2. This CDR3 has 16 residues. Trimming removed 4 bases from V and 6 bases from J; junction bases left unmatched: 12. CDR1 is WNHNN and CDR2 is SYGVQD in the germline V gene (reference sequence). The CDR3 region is CASSAAGLADGGEQYF. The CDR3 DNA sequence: TGCGCCAGCAGTGCCGCTGGACTAGCGGATGGGGGCGAGCAGTACTTC.

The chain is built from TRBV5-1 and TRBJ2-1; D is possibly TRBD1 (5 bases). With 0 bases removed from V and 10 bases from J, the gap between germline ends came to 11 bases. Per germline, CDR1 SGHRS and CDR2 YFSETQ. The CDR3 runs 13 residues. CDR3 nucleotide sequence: TGCGCCAGCAGCTTGGGGGGCCCAACCGAGCAGTTCTTC. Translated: CASSLGGPTEQFF.

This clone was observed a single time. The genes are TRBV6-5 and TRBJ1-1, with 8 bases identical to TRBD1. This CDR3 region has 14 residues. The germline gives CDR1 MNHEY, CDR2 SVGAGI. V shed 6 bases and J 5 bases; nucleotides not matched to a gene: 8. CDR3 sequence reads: CASRQKRQGTEAFF. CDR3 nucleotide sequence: TGTGCCAGCAGACAGAAAAGACAGGGGACTGAAGCTTTCTTT.

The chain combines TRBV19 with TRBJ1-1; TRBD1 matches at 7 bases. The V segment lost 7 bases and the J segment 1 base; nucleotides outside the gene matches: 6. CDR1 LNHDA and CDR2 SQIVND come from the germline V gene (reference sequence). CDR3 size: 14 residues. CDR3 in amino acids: CASTRQGPNTEAFF. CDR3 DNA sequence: TGTGCCAGTACCAGACAGGGTCCGAACACTGAAGCTTTCTTT.